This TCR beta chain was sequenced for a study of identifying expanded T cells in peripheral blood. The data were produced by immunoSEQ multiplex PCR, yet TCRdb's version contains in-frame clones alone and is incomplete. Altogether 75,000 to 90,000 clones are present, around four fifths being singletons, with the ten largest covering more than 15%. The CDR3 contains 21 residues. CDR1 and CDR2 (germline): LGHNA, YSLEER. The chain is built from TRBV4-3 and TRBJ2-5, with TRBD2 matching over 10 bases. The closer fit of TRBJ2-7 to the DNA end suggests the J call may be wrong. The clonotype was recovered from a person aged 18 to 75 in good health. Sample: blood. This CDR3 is CASSHLPGGSGRRPDPYEQYF. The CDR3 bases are TGCGCCAGCAGCCACCTACCTGGCGGTAGCGGGAGGAGACCGGACCCCTACGAGCAGTACTTC.